One T cell receptor beta chain is described in this entry. The antigen is unknown. The data were taken from a study of regulatory T cells in long-lasting Graves disease. The study's findings and limits: TCR diversity was lower in persistent Graves' patients than in newly diagnosed ones.

Arm-PCR of CDR3 regions and iRepertoire HTBI primers were used to build TCR beta libraries. Each CDR3 protein gets one entry after TCRdb re-called the multiplex PCR reads with MiXCR. The table records fewer than 650,000 distinct CDR3 sequences, 15% to 20% of them present only once. Time point of the sample: newly diagnosed GD, antithyroid drugs for less than 3 months. Preparation of the TCR library used RNA extracted from PBMCs. CDR1 and CDR2 (germline): DFQATT, SNEGSKA (reference sequence). Trimming took off 0 bases at V and 4 bases at J, with 10 bases between the two ends. The CDR3 is 14 residues long. These same records also appear under a second study, on T cells in Graves' hyperthyroidism and ophthalmopathy. That work contributes: Criteria for exclusion of patients were uncontrolled infection, other autoimmune disease, pregnancy or lactation. RT-PCR in the first round (using the HTBI primer set) targeted the TCR CDR3. Researchers report that a 13 V-J model separated ophthalmopathy from stable hyperthyroidism.

This chain uses TRBV20-1 with TRBJ1-5; no clear D. The sample in question was peripheral blood mononuclear cells (PBMCs), obtained at new diagnosis, from a patient treated with antithyroid drugs. The TCR was taken from a man in his late teens or twenties with Graves disease. The CDR3 is CSARDLGPNQPQHF. As DNA, the CDR3 is TGCAGTGCTAGAGACCTCGGACCTAATCAGCCCCAGCATTTT.